This TCR beta chain derives from a study of metastatic and nonmetastatic thyroid tumors. Across the whole study: Repertoire comparison spanned blood and tumor or nodule tissue of malignant and benign thyroid patients.

Original methodology: Variation in CDR3 across clinicopathological groups served as the basis for constructing a distant-metastasis classifier in papillary thyroid cancer. TCRdb called clones again from the PCR reads with MiXCR. TCRdb assigned the V and J calls; the authors' analysis was not used. The table shows over 55,000 clones, with less than 30% occurring only once. No treatment had been given to any patient before thyroid surgery. Germline CDR1 is MNHEY and CDR2 is SVGEGT. Germline trimming cut 5 bases from V and 3 bases from J; bases unmatched to any gene: 16. CDR3 length: 17 residues. This clone was observed a few times. Other DNA sequences in the sample encode the same CDR3.

The source is a female donor with papillary thyroid cancer or a benign thyroid nodule (not recorded which). Some clones in this sample may be carry-over from other donors' samples. The sequenced sample consisted of blood. This chain links TRBV6-2 or TRBV6-3 with TRBJ2-7; the match to TRBD2 covers 7 bases. As DNA, the CDR3 is TGTGCCAGCAGTGGTTACCGGGACTACTTTCCAAACTACGAGCAGTACTTC. Translating it yields CASSGYRDYFPNYEQYF.